The 22 T cell receptor beta chains reported below all come from one sample, sequenced in a study of vaccination effects on CD4 cells after COVID-19. Upon completion of 10 to 11 days in culture, CD4+ T cells were isolated. Profiled with immunoSEQ multiplex PCR; TCRdb holds only in-frame clones, not every one. The table lists some 28,000 clones, 65% of them singletons. These receptors' targets are unknown. This sample comprised CD4+ T cells from PBMCs cultured without peptide, obtained before COVID-19 vaccination. The receptors were gathered from a human donor who received a COVID-19 vaccine.

The chain has TRBV10-3 and TRBJ1-2, with D possibly matching TRBD1 (5 bases). The ends were cut back, 2 bases at V and 0 bases at J, with 16 bases in the middle. CDR3 length: 17 residues. Germline V gene lookup returns CDR1 ENHRY and CDR2 SYGVKD. CDR3 coding DNA: TGTGCCATCAGTGAGGGGGCAGGTTCTTCAGCTAACTATGGCTACACCTTC. It yields the protein CAISEGAGSSANYGYTF.

V and J are TRBV6-1 and TRBJ1-2; D gene uncertain. The germline CDR1 and CDR2 sequences are MNHNS and SASEGT. V lost 4 bases to trimming and J lost 0 bases, with 15 bases between them. This CDR3 has 16 amino acids. The CDR3 loop is CASSGIVRAPNYGYTF. The CDR3 nucleotides read TGTGCCAGCAGTGGGATTGTGAGGGCCCCTAACTATGGCTACACCTTC.

The rearrangement links TRBV3-1 (or the pseudogene TRBV3-2) to TRBJ1-6; TRBD1 agrees at 7 bases. Per the germline V gene, CDR1 is LGHDT and CDR2 is YNNKEL (reference sequence). J lost 6 bases, V lost 1 base, and 3 bases had no gene match. CDR3 length: 15 residues. In nucleotides, the CDR3 is TGTGCCAGCAGCCAAGGTGCAGGGGGTAATTCACCCCTCCACTTT. This sequence encodes CASSQGAGGNSPLHF.

This clone was seen more than once but under ten times. The CDR3 DNA sequence: TGTGCCAGCAGTTACCGTCCCGAAACAGGGTTCTATGGCTACACCTTC. The encoded protein is CASSYRPETGFYGYTF. V gene TRBV6-5 combines with J gene TRBJ1-2; possibly TRBD1 for D (6 bases). This CDR3 is built from 16 residues. Germline lookup yields CDR1 MNHEY and CDR2 SVGAGI. V was clipped by 2 bases and J by 4 bases, with 17 bases between them.

This chain joins TRBV3-1 (or the pseudogene TRBV3-2) and TRBJ1-4; tentative D call: TRBD1 (5 bases). Trimming removed 8 bases at V and 5 bases at J, with 12 bases between. From germline, CDR1 is LGHDT and CDR2 YNNKEL (reference sequence). The CDR3 runs 13 residues. The CDR3 region is CASEGTGNEKLFF. The CDR3 bases are TGTGCCAGCGAAGGGACGGGGAATGAAAAACTGTTTTTT.

This clone came up a few times. The J gene is TRBJ2-1, the V gene TRBV6-5, with D possibly being TRBD1 or TRBD2 (5 bases each). V was shortened by 8 bases and J by 5 bases, with 19 bases between the two germline ends. The CDR3 is 15 residues long. CDR1 MNHEY and CDR2 SVGAGI come from the germline V gene. In DNA form, the CDR3 reads TGTGCCAGCCTCTCCGTCGGGGCGGGTGACAATGAGCAGTTCTTC. Residues: CASLSVGAGDNEQFF.

This clone came up once. The CDR3 region has the DNA TGTGCCAGCAGTGTCGACAGGGGGTGGACAGATACGCAGTATTTT. It encodes CASSVDRGWTDTQYF. The chain has TRBV2 and TRBJ2-3; 9 bases fit TRBD1. Germline V CDR1 and CDR2: SNHLY, FYNNEI. The V gene end was trimmed by 4 bases and the J gene end by 3 bases; junction bases not matched to a gene: 5. The CDR3 runs to 15 residues.

The chain is built from TRBV28 and TRBJ2-1, with TRBD1 as a possible D gene (6 bases). The CDR3 is made up of 15 amino acids. Germline CDR1 is MDHEN and CDR2 is SYDVKM. Trimming took off 2 bases at V and 0 bases at J, with 8 bases between the two ends. DNA for the CDR3: TGTGCCAGCAGTTTAGGGGGCGTCTCCTACAATGAGCAGTTCTTC. This encodes CASSLGGVSYNEQFF.

The chain employs TRBV10-3 and TRBJ1-1; 8 bases agree with TRBD1. The length of the CDR3 is 14 residues. V lost 6 bases to trimming and J lost 0 bases; unmatched junction nucleotides: 3. Per germline, CDR1 ENHRY and CDR2 SYGVKD. CDR3 amino acids: CAIRGQVMNTEAFF. The CDR3 DNA is TGTGCCATCAGGGGACAGGTCATGAACACTGAAGCTTTCTTT.

The J gene is TRBJ2-7, the V gene TRBV6-5; either TRBD1 or TRBD2 may fit D (5 bases each). The germline CDR1 and CDR2 sequences are MNHEY and SVGAGI. V lost 8 bases and J lost 0, with 17 bases in between. The CDR3 spans 15 residues. CDR3 amino acids: CASRNALRGSYEQYF. The DNA of the CDR3 is TGTGCCAGCCGTAATGCTCTGAGGGGCTCCTACGAGCAGTACTTC.

This clone was seen a few times. DNA for the CDR3: TGTGCCATCAGTTTCCGACAGGGAGAGGAAGCTTTCTTT. Amino acid sequence: CAISFRQGEEAFF. The V and J genes are TRBV10-3 and TRBJ1-1, with TRBD1 identical over 7 bases. Germline V gene sequence: CDR1 ENHRY, CDR2 SYGVKD. The ends lost 5 bases at V and 8 bases at J; junction bases unmatched: 8. The CDR3 runs 13 residues.

The rearrangement uses TRBV10-1 and TRBJ2-1; D unclear. Germline-derived CDR1 and CDR2 are WNHNN and SYGVQD (reference sequence). The CDR3 spans 15 residues. The V gene lost 3 bases and the J gene lost 0 bases, with 9 bases spanning the gap. Here the CDR3 reads CASSDFASSYNEQFF. Written as DNA, the CDR3 is TGCGCCAGCAGTGATTTCGCTAGCTCCTACAATGAGCAGTTCTTC.

This clone has more than one count but fewer than ten. The chain combines TRBV4-2 with TRBJ1-2; 9 bases are shared with TRBD1. Germline values: CDR1 LGHNA, CDR2 YNFKEQ. The CDR3 is made up of 15 amino acids. After removal of 0 bases from V and 8 bases from J, the junction contained 7 bases not matched to a gene. The DNA for the CDR3 is TGTGCCAGCAGCCAAGAGGGGGACAGGGAGAACGGCTACACCTTC. Protein sequence: CASSQEGDRENGYTF.

For the CDR3, the DNA is TGTGCCAGCAGTGAAGGTTTTAACACCGGGGAGCTGTTTTTT. As protein: CASSEGFNTGELFF. V and J are TRBV2 and TRBJ2-2; no firm D call. Germline lookup yields CDR1 SNHLY and CDR2 FYNNEI. The CDR3 has 14 residues. Trimming shortened V by 1 base and J by 2 bases, and 5 bases separated the two germline ends.

In this sample, this clone is medium-sized (0.01 to 0.1%). DNA of the CDR3: TGTGCCAGCAAGACGCTAGCGGGAGACACCGGGGAGCTGTTTTTT. Its translation: CASKTLAGDTGELFF. The chain couples TRBV6-4 to TRBJ2-2; 10 bases map to TRBD2. CDR3 size: 15 residues. Trimming removed 7 bases from V and 3 bases from J; junction bases left unmatched: 5. CDR1 MRHNA and CDR2 SNTAGT come from the germline V gene.

V gene TRBV19 combines with J gene TRBJ2-5; D unclear. The CDR3 has 11 amino acids. Germline lookup yields CDR1 LNHDA and CDR2 SQIVND (reference sequence). With 5 bases removed from V and 5 bases from J, the gap between germline ends came to 6 bases. The CDR3 nucleotides are TGTGCCAGTAGTCGTTGGGAGACCCAGTACTTC. This encodes CASSRWETQYF.

This chain uses TRBV5-6 with TRBJ2-6; D could derive from TRBD1 or TRBD2 (5 bases each). The V gene lost 4 bases and the J gene lost 0 bases, with 14 bases spanning the gap. The germline CDR1 and CDR2 sequences are SGHDT and YYEEEE. This CDR3 is built from 17 residues. The DNA for the CDR3 is TGTGCCAGCAGCCACCCGGGACGAAGCTCTGGGGCCAACGTCCTGACTTTC. It encodes CASSHPGRSSGANVLTF.

The chain couples TRBV15 to TRBJ2-5, with 8 positions matching TRBD2. Germline V CDR1 and CDR2: LNHNV, YYDKDF (reference sequence). The CDR3 contains 17 residues. With V trimmed by 0 bases and J by 5 bases, 11 bases remained unmatched. CDR3 protein: CATSRDGTRGGLETQYF. The CDR3 bases are TGTGCCACCAGCAGAGATGGGACCCGGGGGGGGCTGGAGACCCAGTACTTC. The full variable domain, completed using reference TRBV15 and TRBJ2-5, is DAMVIQNPRYQVTQFGKPVTLSCSQTLNHNVMYWYQQKSSQAPKLLFHYYDKDFNNEADTPDNFQSRRPNTSFCFLDIRSPGLGDTAMYLCATSRDGTRGGLETQYFGPGTRLLVL.

This chain connects TRBV6-5 to TRBJ2-7; tentatively, D is TRBD2 (6 bases). Germline V gene sequence: CDR1 MNHEY, CDR2 SVGAGI. The CDR3 is 15 residues long. The V gene lost 6 bases and the J gene lost 2 bases, with 17 bases spanning the gap. CDR3 sequence reads: CASRGSWGGTYEQYF. DNA of the CDR3: TGTGCCAGCAGGGGGTCTTGGGGAGGTACCTACGAGCAGTACTTC.

The chain carries TRBV30 and TRBJ1-4; no firm D call. Germline values: CDR1 GTSNPN, CDR2 SVGIG (reference sequence). V was trimmed by 1 base and J by 5 bases, leaving 8 bases between them. This CDR3 comprises 13 residues. The CDR3 region has the DNA TGTGCCTGGAGTGGTTCATTGAATGAAAAACTGTTTTTT. Its translation: CAWSGSLNEKLFF.

This clone was observed a handful of times. The chain carries TRBV5-1 and TRBJ2-3; 7 nucleotides align to TRBD2. CDR3 length: 16 residues. Germline V gene data show CDR1 as SGHRS and CDR2 as YFSETQ. V dropped 4 bases and J dropped 0; count of bases not matched to a gene: 8. The CDR3 region is CASSGGTNPSTDTQYF. CDR3 DNA sequence: TGCGCCAGCAGCGGGGGGACTAACCCTAGCACAGATACGCAGTATTTT.

CDR3 nucleotide sequence: TGTGCCAGCAGCTTAGTCAGGAGCAATTCACCCCTCCACTTT. Residues: CASSLVRSNSPLHF. The rearrangement uses TRBV13 and TRBJ1-6; D gene ambiguous. Per the germline V gene, CDR1 is PRHDT and CDR2 is FYEKMQ (reference sequence). The CDR3 covers 14 residues. Between the trimmed V and J ends, which lost 1 base and 7 bases, there was a span of 8 bases.